The 26 T cell receptor beta chains listed next were all sequenced from one sample in a study of early T cells in non-severe SARS-CoV-2 infection (dated by TCRdb to about 2021). Libraries were made using 5' RACE. The sequencer was a NextSeq 500. TCRdb reprocessed the public reads (quality trimming at Q25 with fastp, clone calling with MiXCR) and kept in-frame beta chains. CDR3 protein duplicates are merged, each entry listing the most common genes and DNA. This sample has roughly 51,000 distinct CDR3 sequences in its table, and about 6% of those were observed once. The ten largest clones represent roughly 2.8% of the sample. The sequenced sample was whole blood, obtained at baseline. Receptor source: an adult who was a healthcare worker with PCR-confirmed SARS-CoV-2 infection or an uninfected control (not recorded which).

This clonotype was detected only a few times. The chain carries TRBV28 and TRBJ2-7; 10 bases map to TRBD1. The CDR3 is 11 amino acids. Germline V CDR1 and CDR2: MDHEN, SYDVKM. After removal of 6 bases from V and 13 bases from J, the junction contained 6 bases not matched to a gene. The CDR3 here is CASSPGTGAYF. CDR3 nucleotides: TGTGCCAGCAGCCCCGGGACAGGGGCCTACTTC.

This clonotype was detected many times. The CDR3 is CAWKAWGMNTEAFF. The CDR3 bases are TGTGCCTGGAAAGCATGGGGGATGAACACTGAAGCTTTCTTT. This chain links TRBV30 with TRBJ1-1, with D possibly matching TRBD1 (5 bases). The germline CDR1 and CDR2 sequences are GTSNPN and SVGIG (reference sequence). The CDR3 has 14 amino acids. V dropped 4 bases and J dropped 0 bases, with 12 bases sitting between them.

This chain connects TRBV2 to TRBJ2-6; 9 bases are shared with TRBD1. After removal of 8 bases from V and 2 bases from J, the junction contained 22 bases not matched to a gene. Germline V gene lookup returns CDR1 SNHLY and CDR2 FYNNEI. This CDR3 has 21 amino acids. This chain's CDR3 is CASSPLTGGQLSLPGANVLTF. The CDR3 DNA reads as TGTGCCAGCTCCCCCCTGACAGGGGGGCAATTATCCCTTCCTGGGGCCAACGTCCTGACTTTC.

This clonotype was observed many times. The rearrangement links TRBV6-1 to TRBJ1-2; D gene ambiguous. The V gene's germline CDR1 is MNHNS and CDR2 SASEGT. CDR3 size: 13 residues. Trimming took off 4 bases at V and 3 bases at J, with 9 bases between the two ends. The CDR3 nucleotides are TGTGCCAGCAGTGTGGAACAGTACTATGGCTACACCTTC. Its protein product is CASSVEQYYGYTF.

The chain combines TRBV27 with TRBJ2-5; D is possibly TRBD1 (6 bases). The V gene lost 8 bases and the J gene lost 2 bases, with 15 bases spanning the gap. Germline CDR1 is MNHEY and CDR2 is SMNVEV (reference sequence). CDR3 length: 14 residues. Here the CDR3 reads CASVGRDIQETQYF. The CDR3, as DNA: TGTGCCAGCGTTGGAAGGGACATTCAAGAGACCCAGTACTTC.

This clonotype showed up just a few times. The CDR3 bases are TGTGCCAGCAGTTACAGGGGGACGGGCTCACCCCTCCACTTT. As protein: CASSYRGTGSPLHF. This rearrangement joins TRBV6-5 to TRBJ1-6; TRBD1 is a possible D gene (6 bases). The germline V and J ends were trimmed by 2 bases and 10 bases, with 12 bases remaining between them. This CDR3 comprises 14 residues. CDR1 is MNHEY, CDR2 SVGAGI, per germline.

The gene calls are TRBV16 and TRBJ1-1, with D maybe TRBD1 (5 bases). Germline V gene lookup returns CDR1 KGHSY and CDR2 FQNENV. The ends were cut back, 8 bases at V and 0 bases at J, with 16 bases in the middle. The CDR3 loop spans 15 amino acids. In DNA form, the CDR3 reads TGTGCCAGCGGCGTACAGGCTATCATGAACACTGAAGCTTTCTTT. Protein: CASGVQAIMNTEAFF.

V is TRBV7-8 and J is TRBJ2-7, with TRBD1 matching 7 bases. Germline trimming cut 5 bases from V and 0 bases from J; bases unmatched to any gene: 4. The CDR3 length is 14 residues. Germline V gene sequence: CDR1 SGHVS, CDR2 FQNEAQ. The CDR3 is CASSRRDSSYEQYF. The CDR3 DNA follows: TGTGCCAGCAGCCGCCGGGACAGCTCCTACGAGCAGTACTTC. The entire variable domain, with the rest obtained from reference TRBV7-8 and TRBJ2-7, is as follows: GAGVSQSPRYKVAKRGQDVALRCDPISGHVSLFWYQQALGQGPEFLTYFQNEAQLDKSGLPSDRFFAERPEGSVSTLKIQRTQQEDSAVYLCASSRRDSSYEQYFGPGTRLTVT.

This clonotype was recorded a few times. The chain joins TRBV5-1 to TRBJ2-3; perhaps D is TRBD1 or TRBD2 (6 bases each). In germline, CDR1 is SGHRS, CDR2 YFSETQ. This CDR3 is 16 amino acids long. The V end lost 0 bases, the J end lost 4 bases, and 15 bases lay between the germline ends. DNA for the CDR3: TGCGCCAGCAGCTTGGCGGGGGCCTCGTTTGCAGATACGCAGTATTTT. This sequence encodes CASSLAGASFADTQYF.

Note on this clonotype: A single base separates this from a much larger clone, so it may be a read error. This chain connects TRBV14 to TRBJ2-7, with D perhaps TRBD1 (5 bases). Germline V gene sequence: CDR1 SGHDN, CDR2 FVKESK. Between the trimmed V and J ends, which lost 0 bases and 9 bases, there was a span of 18 bases. The CDR3 contains 15 residues. The CDR3: CASSQDHGAGRGQYF. CDR3 bases: TGTGCCAGCAGCCAAGATCATGGGGCCGGACGCGGGCAGTACTTC.

This clonotype was recorded at least ten times. The chain links TRBV6-2 or TRBV6-3 to TRBJ2-2; D uncertain. Trimming took 6 bases from V and 0 from J, leaving 11 bases between them. The CDR3 is made up of 15 amino acids. CDR1 and CDR2 from the germline V gene are MNHEY and SVGEGT. CDR3 sequence: CASSRPVANTGELFF. As DNA, the CDR3 is TGTGCCAGCAGCCGCCCAGTTGCGAACACCGGGGAGCTGTTTTTT.

This clonotype was recorded a few times. The chain has TRBV3-1 and TRBJ2-7, with 7 bases lining up with TRBD1. The V segment lost 4 bases and the J segment 7 bases; nucleotides outside the gene matches: 13. Germline values: CDR1 LGHDT, CDR2 YNNKEL (reference sequence). This CDR3 has 15 amino acids. The CDR3 DNA is TGTGCCAGCAGCCCCTCGACAGGGTACGGAAGGGAGCAGTACTTC. Its translation is CASSPSTGYGREQYF.

This clonotype appeared many times. V usage is TRBV6-2 or TRBV6-3 and J usage is TRBJ1-1; the D is unclear. The CDR3 sequence is 13 residues long. Germline-derived CDR1 and CDR2 are MNHEY and SVGEGT. V was trimmed by 0 bases and J by 1 base, leaving 3 bases between them. CDR3 sequence: CASSYSENTEAFF. Written as DNA, the CDR3 is TGTGCCAGCAGTTACTCAGAGAACACTGAAGCTTTCTTT.

This clonotype has a handful of counts. The chain has TRBV7-6 and TRBJ2-7; 10 nucleotides align to TRBD2. Germline-derived CDR1 and CDR2 are SGHVS and FNYEAQ. Losses at the gene ends were 5 bases for V and 2 bases for J; bases not matched to a gene: 6. The CDR3 loop spans 15 amino acids. The CDR3 is CASSPQSGGAYEQYF. The DNA of the CDR3 is TGTGCCAGCAGCCCTCAAAGCGGGGGGGCCTACGAGCAGTACTTC.

This clonotype occurred a few times. The V and J genes are TRBV11-3 and TRBJ1-2; 9 positions agree with TRBD1. The CDR3 consists of 16 residues. Per germline, CDR1 SGHNT and CDR2 YENEEA. The trim removed 4 bases at V and 4 bases at J, leaving 10 bases unmatched. CDR3 loop: CASSSQGQGVGYGYTF. CDR3 DNA sequence: TGTGCCAGCAGCTCCCAGGGACAGGGAGTGGGCTATGGCTACACCTTC.

This chain uses TRBV2 with TRBJ1-2; D is perhaps TRBD1 (6 bases). Germline CDR1 SNHLY, CDR2 FYNNEI. CDR3 length equals 14 residues. Trimming took 7 bases from V and 4 from J, leaving 16 bases between them. DNA for the CDR3: TGTGCCAGCACCCTGACAGGAATCTCCTATGGCTACACCTTC. It yields the protein CASTLTGISYGYTF.

At least ten counts were recorded for this clonotype. The CDR3 DNA reads as TGTGCCAGCAGCTTATCGTCCGGTGGAGGGGCACCCCTCCACTTT. This codes for CASSLSSGGGAPLHF. The genes are TRBV7-3 and TRBJ1-6, with D possibly being TRBD1 (5 bases). Germline CDR1 and CDR2: SGHTA and FQGTGA. This CDR3 has 15 residues. Trimming pared 2 bases from V and 11 bases from J, leaving 16 bases between.

The rearrangement links TRBV18 to TRBJ2-5; D is perhaps TRBD1 (5 bases). The germline V gene encodes CDR1 KGHSH and CDR2 LQKENI. This CDR3 is 14 amino acids long. V was clipped by 0 bases and J by 2 bases, with 7 bases between them. The CDR3 DNA is TGTGCCAGCTCACCACCAAGGGGACAAGAGACCCAGTACTTC. The encoded protein is CASSPPRGQETQYF.

This clonotype was picked up many times. The V and J genes are TRBV20-1 and TRBJ2-7; no definite D call. The CDR3 has 14 residues. Germline CDR1 is DFQATT and CDR2 is SNEGSKA (reference sequence). V lost 4 bases to trimming and J lost 3 bases, with 16 bases between them. CDR3 nucleotide sequence: TGCAGTGCTATCGGGCTGAAGGGCCTCTACGAGCAGTACTTC. Translating gives CSAIGLKGLYEQYF.

This clonotype was seen at least ten times. The chain uses TRBV11-3 and TRBJ2-1; 7 bases align to TRBD1. J gave up 7 bases and V 5 bases, and 11 bases lay outside the gene matches. Germline values: CDR1 SGHNT, CDR2 YENEEA. This CDR3 region has 15 residues. CDR3 loop: CASSPPKGAVNEQFF. The DNA of the CDR3 is TGTGCCAGCAGCCCGCCCAAGGGGGCTGTGAATGAGCAGTTCTTC.

Many counts were recorded for this clonotype. The chain combines TRBV5-4 with TRBJ1-5; 11 bases line up with TRBD1. Germline loops: CDR1 SGHNT, CDR2 YYREEE (reference sequence). V lost 4 bases and J lost 9; bases outside the gene matches: 12. The CDR3 contains 16 residues. The DNA for the CDR3 is TGTGCCAGCAGCCAATGGACAGGGGGCCAGGGATCGCCCCAGCATTTT. Translation gives CASSQWTGGQGSPQHF.

This clonotype was counted only a few times. This chain connects TRBV29-1 to TRBJ2-7; D is unresolved. Trimming stripped 4 bases from V and 0 bases from J, with 7 bases between. The V gene's germline CDR1 is SQVTM and CDR2 ANQGSEA. The CDR3 contains 12 residues. The CDR3 nucleotides are TGCAGCGTTGTCCAGGACTCCTACGAGCAGTACTTC. Encoded protein: CSVVQDSYEQYF.

This clonotype was found many times. This chain connects TRBV20-1 to TRBJ2-2; maybe TRBD2 (7 bases). Germline V gives CDR1 DFQATT, CDR2 SNEGSKA (reference sequence). This CDR3 is 16 amino acids long. The V and J ends lost 0 bases and 1 base respectively, with 12 bases between them. CDR3 in amino acids: CSAREAGAENTGELFF. DNA of the CDR3: TGCAGTGCTAGAGAGGCGGGGGCGGAGAACACCGGGGAGCTGTTTTTT.

This clonotype was seen repeatedly, ten times or more. This rearrangement joins TRBV20-1 to TRBJ2-3, with D hard to call. The germline gives CDR1 DFQATT, CDR2 SNEGSKA (reference sequence). Trimming shortened V by 3 bases and J by 2 bases, and 6 bases separated the two germline ends. This CDR3 region has 12 residues. CDR3 DNA: TGCAGTGCTAGCCCGACCACAGATACGCAGTATTTT. Amino acid sequence: CSASPTTDTQYF.

The table lists this clonotype with many counts. This chain connects TRBV7-2 to TRBJ2-1, with D possibly matching TRBD2 (5 bases). The germline V gene encodes CDR1 SGHTA and CDR2 FQGNSA. Between the trimmed V and J ends, which lost 3 bases and 0 bases, there was a span of 18 bases. The CDR3 loop spans 18 amino acids. In DNA, the CDR3 is TGTGCCAGCAGCTTTAGTCCCCATAGCGAGAGCTCCTACAATGAGCAGTTCTTC. Translation: CASSFSPHSESSYNEQFF.

This clonotype was counted many times. The chain is built from TRBV6-5 and TRBJ1-2, with D unresolved. V was cut by 3 bases and J by 2 bases, with 10 bases left in between. Germline CDR1 MNHEY, CDR2 SVGAGI. The CDR3 has 14 amino acids. CDR3 residues: CASSYSIRNYGYTF. CDR3 sequence (DNA): TGTGCCAGCAGTTATTCGATCCGGAACTATGGCTACACCTTC.